This T cell receptor beta chain was documented in a study of metastatic and nonmetastatic thyroid tumors. About the research overall: Samples came from malignant and benign thyroid patients, and repertoires were compared across blood and tumor or nodule tissue. Study outcomes and limitations: Malignant thyroid tumors reportedly had TCR beta diversity that was significantly higher than in benign nodules, in blood and tumor.

Authors' processing steps: It was from CDR3 differences across clinicopathological groups that a distant-metastasis classifier for papillary thyroid cancer was built. TCRdb reanalyzed the PCR reads with MiXCR. What appears here as the V and J calls and clone size reflects TCRdb's work, not the paper's. The table shows some 93,000 clones, with 9.5% to 15% occurring only once. In its sample, this clone was seen a few times. Its specificity is unknown. The V gene end was trimmed by 2 bases and the J gene end by 13 bases; junction bases not matched to a gene: 21. This CDR3 spans 17 amino acids. Germline loops: CDR1 MNHEY, CDR2 SVGEGT. Until they underwent thyroid surgery, no patient had received any treatment.

Source material: blood. The chain couples TRBV6-2 or TRBV6-3 to TRBJ2-7; 9 bases match TRBD2. This receptor was taken from a female donor with papillary thyroid cancer or a benign thyroid nodule (not recorded which). Some clones in this sample may be carry-over from other donors' samples. DNA of the CDR3: TGTGCCAGCAGTTACAACGGGGCGGGAGGGCCGTCCTACGATCATTACTTC. It encodes CASSYNGAGGPSYDHYF.